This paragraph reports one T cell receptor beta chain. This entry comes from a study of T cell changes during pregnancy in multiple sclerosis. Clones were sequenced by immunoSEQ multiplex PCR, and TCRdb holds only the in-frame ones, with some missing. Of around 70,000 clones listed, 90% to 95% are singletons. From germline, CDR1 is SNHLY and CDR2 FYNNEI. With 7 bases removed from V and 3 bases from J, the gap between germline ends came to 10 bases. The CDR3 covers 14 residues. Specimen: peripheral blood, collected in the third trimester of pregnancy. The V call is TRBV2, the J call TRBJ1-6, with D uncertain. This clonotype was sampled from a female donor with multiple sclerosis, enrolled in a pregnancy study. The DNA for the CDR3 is TGTGCCAGCAAAACAGACAACTATAATTCACCCCTCCACTTT. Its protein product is CASKTDNYNSPLHF.